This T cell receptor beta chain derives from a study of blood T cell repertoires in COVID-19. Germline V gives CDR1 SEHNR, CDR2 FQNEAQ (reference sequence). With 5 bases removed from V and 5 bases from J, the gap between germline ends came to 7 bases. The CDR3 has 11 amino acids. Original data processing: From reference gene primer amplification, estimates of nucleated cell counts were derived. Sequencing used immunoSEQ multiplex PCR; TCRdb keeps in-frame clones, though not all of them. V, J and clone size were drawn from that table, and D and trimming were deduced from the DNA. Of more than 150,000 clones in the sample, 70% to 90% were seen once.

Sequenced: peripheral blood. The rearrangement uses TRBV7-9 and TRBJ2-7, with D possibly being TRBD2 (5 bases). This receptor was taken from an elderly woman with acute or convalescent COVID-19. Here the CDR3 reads CASSPGNEQYF. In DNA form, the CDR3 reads TGTGCCAGCAGCCCGGGGAACGAGCAGTACTTC.